Included here is one TCR beta chain sequence, with context. Its matching antigen is unknown. TCRdb's copy holds only in-frame clones and misses some; the assay was immunoSEQ multiplex PCR. Of 80,000 to 90,000 clones in the sample, roughly nine tenths are singletons; the top ten hold approximately 2%. This sample was included in a study of T cell responses to AZD1222 COVID-19 vaccine. Study-wide findings and caveats: Increased Spike-specific TCR breadth and depth were observed after two AZD1222 doses. Repertoire sampling occurred only after the peak T cell response. Baseline seropositives among AZD1222 recipients totaled only 5 to 7. At 160-218 and 743-854, vaccine-associated CD4 TCRs were dominant, and they spanned spike.

This CDR3 spans 14 amino acids. Germline V CDR1 and CDR2: MDHEN, SYDVKM. V lost 6 bases to trimming and J lost 6 bases; unmatched junction nucleotides: 8. J is TRBJ1-5 and V is TRBV28, with TRBD1 matching over 7 bases. The sequencing here drew on peripheral blood, taken on day 0 of AZD1222 vaccination. The receptor's source is an adult in good health. CDR3 residues: CASSPSGGGQPQHF. CDR3 sequence (DNA): TGTGCCAGCAGCCCCTCAGGGGGAGGTCAGCCCCAGCATTTT.